A selection of T cell receptor beta chains follows, all from one sample in a study of CD8+CD57+ T cells in acquired aplastic anemia. TCRdb passed the reads through MiXCR, listing each CDR3 protein once. Of under 200,000 distinct CDR3 sequences in the sample, 45% to 55% were seen once. Sequencing was carried out using sorted CD4+, CD8+, or CD8+CD57+ T cells (not recorded which) from PBMCs. The receptors originated from a human donor with aplastic anemia. The CDR3 runs from the conserved cysteine through the conserved F or W.

CASSIVTGTDTQYF | TRBJ2-3 | TRBV19
CATSRDSTGGYQETQYF | TRBJ2-5 | TRBV15
CASSLTRTGLGGANVLTF | TRBJ2-6 | TRBV7-3
CASSANPTGGYYGYTF | TRBJ1-2 | TRBV6-4
CASPAGTGELFF | TRBJ2-2 | TRBV7-9
CASSLQANTEAFF | TRBJ1-1 | TRBV5-4
CSARLPSRSRDGYTF | TRBJ1-2 | TRBV20-1
CASSEGAGQGVRNQPQHF | TRBJ1-5 | TRBV5-1
CASSFLQGPYEQYF | TRBJ2-7 | TRBV7-9
CASAKGDSGNTIYF | TRBJ1-3 | TRBV12-5
CASTPASSGSTDTQYF | TRBJ2-3 | TRBV10-2
CASSPGLVYNEQFF | TRBJ2-1 | TRBV11-3
CASSSFSGTGGREPQHF | TRBJ1-5 | TRBV6-5
CASSADTLGNSPLHF | TRBJ1-6 | TRBV6-1
CASSRSGTSVYEQYF | TRBJ2-7 | TRBV7-9
CASSFGISGGAGDTQYF | TRBJ2-3 | TRBV11-2
CSASGDSYDQYF | TRBJ2-7 | TRBV20-1
CASSLWEGEAFF | TRBJ1-1 | TRBV7-2
CAINGLVGEVDTQYF | TRBJ2-3 | TRBV10-3
CASSYSAGVGEQFF | TRBJ2-1 | TRBV6-5
CAWSVGVDRSPGTF | TRBJ1-2 | TRBV30
CASTRTGVSNQPQHF | TRBJ1-5 | TRBV2
CASSEQGATGELFF | TRBJ2-2 | TRBV2
CASSTATRFEAFF | TRBJ1-1 | TRBV6-2/TRBV6-3
CASSLTRRGEQYF | TRBJ2-7 | TRBV11-2
CASKRGGIQFF | TRBJ2-1 | TRBV19
CATSRNRGPETQYF | TRBJ2-5 | TRBV15
CASSDDTVLGQFF | TRBJ2-1 | TRBV25-1
CASREPGGLEAFF | TRBJ1-1 | TRBV12-3/TRBV12-4
CSASVAGGSTDTQYF | TRBJ2-3 | TRBV20-1
CASRGQMTSETQYF | TRBJ2-5 | TRBV2
CASSDRGQGIWPQHF | TRBJ1-5 | TRBV2
CASSPTPGMIDTQYF | TRBJ2-3 | TRBV7-6
CASSELGSGTLHF | TRBJ1-6 | TRBV25-1
CATSASWTGDSNTQYF | TRBJ2-3 | TRBV24-1
CASRPSTGTVSYGYTF | TRBJ1-2 | TRBV11-2
CASSLSENTEAFF | TRBJ1-1 | TRBV12-3/TRBV12-4
CSAGGTIPTDTQYF | TRBJ2-3 | TRBV20-1
CASSYGTGWDTQYF | TRBJ2-3 | TRBV19
CASSPFLWTGLTNYGYTF | TRBJ1-2 | TRBV24-1
CASSPLAHYEQYF | TRBJ2-7 | TRBV7-2
CASNQDPGAPYGYTF | TRBJ1-2 | TRBV3-1
CASSQVGTEGGRNQPQHF | TRBJ1-5 | TRBV4-2
CASSLGQSNSPLHF | TRBJ1-6 | TRBV7-3
CASRPGTGGREQYF | TRBJ2-7 | TRBV12-3/TRBV12-4
CAIRGDSYEQYF | TRBJ2-7 | TRBV10-3
CASSEARQGARNSYNEQFF | TRBJ2-1 | TRBV2
CATSDPAGGGKRDTQYF | TRBJ2-3 | TRBV24-1
CASSSQGGSPYEQYF | TRBJ2-7 | TRBV4-1